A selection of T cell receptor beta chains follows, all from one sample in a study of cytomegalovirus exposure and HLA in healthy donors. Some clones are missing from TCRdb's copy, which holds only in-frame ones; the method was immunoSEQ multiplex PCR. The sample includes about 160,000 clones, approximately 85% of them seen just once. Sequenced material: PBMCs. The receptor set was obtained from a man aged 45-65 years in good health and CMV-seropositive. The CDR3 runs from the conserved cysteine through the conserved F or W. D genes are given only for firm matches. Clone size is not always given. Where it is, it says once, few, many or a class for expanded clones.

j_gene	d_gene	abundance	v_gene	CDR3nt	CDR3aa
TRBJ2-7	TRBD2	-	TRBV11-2	TGTGCCAGCAGCCCGAGGACTAGCGGGGACTACGAGCAGTACTTC	CASSPRTSGDYEQYF
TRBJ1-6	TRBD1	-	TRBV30	TGTGCCTGGGGTAAACCGGGACAGGGGTATTCACCCCTCCACTTT	CAWGKPGQGYSPLHF
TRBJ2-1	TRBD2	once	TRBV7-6	TGTGCCAGCAGCTTAGCCCACCTAGCGGGGGGGCCGACTAGCTCCTACAATGAGCAGTTCTTC	CASSLAHLAGGPTSSYNEQFF
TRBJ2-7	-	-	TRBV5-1	TGCGCCAGCAGCAAACCGGACGGGGACTACGAGCAGTACTTC	CASSKPDGDYEQYF
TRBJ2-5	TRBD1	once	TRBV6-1	TGTGCCAGCAGAAACAGGGGGCTTGGCCAAGAGACCCAGTACTTC	CASRNRGLGQETQYF
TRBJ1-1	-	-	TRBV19	TGTGCCAGTAGTACGACAGGCGTTGTTATGAACACTGAAGCTTTCTTT	CASSTTGVVMNTEAFF
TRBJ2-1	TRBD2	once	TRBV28	TGTGCCAGCAGTTTTACGGGACTAGCGGGCCTCCGTGAGCAGTTCTTC	CASSFTGLAGLREQFF
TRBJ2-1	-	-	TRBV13	TGTGCCAGCAGCTTACAAATTATGTCTCTCCACGGGCAGTTCTTC	CASSLQIMSLHGQFF
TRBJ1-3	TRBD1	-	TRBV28	TGTGCCAGCAGCAGGGGGTCTGGAAACACCATATATTTT	CASSRGSGNTIYF
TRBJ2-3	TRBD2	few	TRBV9	TGTGCCAGCAGCTTCCGAAGCGGGGTAAGAGAAGGCACAGATACGCAGTATTTT	CASSFRSGVREGTDTQYF
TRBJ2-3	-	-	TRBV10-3	TGTGCCATCAGTGATTATATAGATACGCAGTATTTT	CAISDYIDTQYF
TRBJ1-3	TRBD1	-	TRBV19	TGTGCCAGCGACGTCGGGACAGTGTCTTCTGGAAACACCATATATTTT	CASDVGTVSSGNTIYF
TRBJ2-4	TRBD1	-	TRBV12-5	TGTGCTAGTGGTTCGACAGGGGGCAAGAATCGCGCCAAAAACATTCAGTACTTC	CASGSTGGKNRAKNIQYF
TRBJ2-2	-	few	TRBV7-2	TGTGCCAGCACCGAAACTGGGCCGGGAACCGGGGAGCTGTTTTTT	CASTETGPGTGELFF
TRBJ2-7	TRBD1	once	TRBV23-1	TGCGCCAGCAGTCACCCGGACAGGGCCTTCTCCTACGAGCAGTACTTC	CASSHPDRAFSYEQYF
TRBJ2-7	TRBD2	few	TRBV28	TGTGCCAGCAGTTTTAGCCTAGCGGGGGGGGACTACGAGCAGTACTTC	CASSFSLAGGDYEQYF
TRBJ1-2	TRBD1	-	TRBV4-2	TGTGCCAGCAGCCAAGGACAGGGGGCTGACAACTATGGCTACACCTTC	CASSQGQGADNYGYTF
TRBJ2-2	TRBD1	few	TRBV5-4	TGTGCCAGCAGCCCCGGGACAGATCACACCGGGGAGCTGTTTTTT	CASSPGTDHTGELFF
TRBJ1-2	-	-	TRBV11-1	TGTGCCAGCAGGGGGGCTGCTAACTATGGCTACACCTTC	CASRGAANYGYTF
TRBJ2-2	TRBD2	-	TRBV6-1	TGTGCCAGCAGTGAGGCCGGGACTAGCGGGAGTTTAGGCACCGGGGAGCTGTTTTTT	CASSEAGTSGSLGTGELFF
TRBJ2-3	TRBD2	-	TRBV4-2	TGTGCCAGCTGCCCGCACCCAGGGAGGGACACAGATACGCAGTATTTT	CASCPHPGRDTDTQYF
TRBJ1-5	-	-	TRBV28	TGTGCCAGCAGCCTCAGAGAAACGCGGCAGCCCCAGCATTTT	CASSLRETRQPQHF
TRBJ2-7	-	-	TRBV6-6	TGTGCCAGCAGTACCGGGATCTACGAGCAGTACTTC	CASSTGIYEQYF
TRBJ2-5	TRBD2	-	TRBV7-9	TGTGCCAGCAGCATTAGCGGGGGGGCCGGTGAGACCCAGTACTTC	CASSISGGAGETQYF
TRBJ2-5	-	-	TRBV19	TGTGCCAGTAGTATGTCGGCTAGCGATGGGACCCAGTACTTC	CASSMSASDGTQYF
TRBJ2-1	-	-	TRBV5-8	TGTGCCAGCAGAACAGAGGGGGGGGAATCCTACAATGAGCAGTTCTTC	CASRTEGGESYNEQFF
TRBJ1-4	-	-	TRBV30	TGTGCCTGGAGTGTACCGGACGGGGGGTCGGAAAAACTGTTTTTT	CAWSVPDGGSEKLFF
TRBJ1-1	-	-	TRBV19	TGTGCCAGCCGCACAGGGAGGGGGAACACTGAAGCTTTCTTT	CASRTGRGNTEAFF
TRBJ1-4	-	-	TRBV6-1	TGTGCCCTGCGTGGAGAATCTAATGAAAAACTGTTTTTT	CALRGESNEKLFF
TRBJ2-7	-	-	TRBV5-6	TGTGCCAGCAGCACATTAGACGGGGGATCCTACGAGCAGTACTTC	CASSTLDGGSYEQYF
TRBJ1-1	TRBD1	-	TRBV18	TGTGCCAGCTCACCGGGACAGGGGAGTAGCACTGAAGCTTTCTTT	CASSPGQGSSTEAFF
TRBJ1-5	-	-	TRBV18	TGTGCCAGCTCACCGAGGGAGGGACAGCCCCAGCATTTT	CASSPREGQPQHF
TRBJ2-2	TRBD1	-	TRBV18	TGTGCCAGCTCACCTAAACAGGGGGCGAGTGTCGGGGAGCTGTTTTTT	CASSPKQGASVGELFF
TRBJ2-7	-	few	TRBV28	TGTGCCAGCACCCCGACAGGACTTTACGAGCAGTACTTC	CASTPTGLYEQYF
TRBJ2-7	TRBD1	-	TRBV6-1	TGTGCCAGCAGTGGAGACAGGGGCGTTTCCTACGAGCAGTACTTC	CASSGDRGVSYEQYF
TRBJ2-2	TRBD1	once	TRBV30	TGTGCCTGGAGTCTTCGCCCGGGACAGGGGAACACCGGGGAGCTGTTTTTT	CAWSLRPGQGNTGELFF
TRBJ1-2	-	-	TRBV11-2	TGTGCCAGCAGCCGAAGGCGGGGGTGGGGGTCCGACTATGGCTACACCTTC	CASSRRRGWGSDYGYTF
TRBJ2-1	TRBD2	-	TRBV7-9	TGTGCCAGCAGGGCTAGCGGGACGACCGAGCAGTTCTTC	CASRASGTTEQFF
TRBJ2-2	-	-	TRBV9	TGTGCCAGCAGCCCCACGACAGTCTCGAGAACCGGGGAGCTGTTTTTT	CASSPTTVSRTGELFF
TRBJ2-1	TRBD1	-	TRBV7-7	TGTGCTAGCAGCTTATCGGGGACAGGGAGTTCAAATGAGCAGTTCTTC	CASSLSGTGSSNEQFF